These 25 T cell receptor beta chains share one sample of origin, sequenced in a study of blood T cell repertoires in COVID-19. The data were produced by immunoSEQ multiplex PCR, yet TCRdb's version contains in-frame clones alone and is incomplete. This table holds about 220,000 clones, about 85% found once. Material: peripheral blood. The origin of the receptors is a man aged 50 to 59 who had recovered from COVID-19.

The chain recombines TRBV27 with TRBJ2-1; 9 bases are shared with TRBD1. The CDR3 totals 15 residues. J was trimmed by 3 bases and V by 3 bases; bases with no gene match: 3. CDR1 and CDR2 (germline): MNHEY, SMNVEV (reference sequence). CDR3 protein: CASSFLGQGYNEQFF. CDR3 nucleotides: TGTGCCAGCAGTTTTCTGGGACAGGGCTACAATGAGCAGTTCTTC.

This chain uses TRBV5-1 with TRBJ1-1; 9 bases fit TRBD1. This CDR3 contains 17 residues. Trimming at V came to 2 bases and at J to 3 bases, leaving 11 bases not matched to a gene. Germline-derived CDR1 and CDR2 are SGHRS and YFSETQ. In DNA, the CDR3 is TGCGCCAGCAGCTTCTTAACAGGGGGCGGAGTGTACACTGAAGCTTTCTTT. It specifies CASSFLTGGGVYTEAFF.

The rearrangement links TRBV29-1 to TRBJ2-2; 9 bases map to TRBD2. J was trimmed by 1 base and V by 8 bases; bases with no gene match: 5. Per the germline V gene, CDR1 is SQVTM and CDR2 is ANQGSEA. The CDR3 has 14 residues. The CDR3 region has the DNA TGCAGCACCGGGACTAGCCAGAACACCGGGGAGCTGTTTTTT. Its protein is CSTGTSQNTGELFF.

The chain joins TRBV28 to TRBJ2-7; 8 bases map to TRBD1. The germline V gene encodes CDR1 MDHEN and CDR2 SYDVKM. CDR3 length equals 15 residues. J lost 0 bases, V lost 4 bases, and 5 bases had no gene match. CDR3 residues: CASSSQGADSYEQYF. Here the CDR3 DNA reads TGTGCCAGCAGTTCCCAGGGGGCGGACTCCTACGAGCAGTACTTC.

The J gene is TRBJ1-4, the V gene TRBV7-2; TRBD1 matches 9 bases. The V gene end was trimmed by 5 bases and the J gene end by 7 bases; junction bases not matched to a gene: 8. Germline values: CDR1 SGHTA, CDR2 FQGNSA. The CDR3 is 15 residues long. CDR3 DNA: TGTGCCAGCAGCATCGCCGGGACAGGGTCTGAAAAACTGTTTTTT. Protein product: CASSIAGTGSEKLFF.

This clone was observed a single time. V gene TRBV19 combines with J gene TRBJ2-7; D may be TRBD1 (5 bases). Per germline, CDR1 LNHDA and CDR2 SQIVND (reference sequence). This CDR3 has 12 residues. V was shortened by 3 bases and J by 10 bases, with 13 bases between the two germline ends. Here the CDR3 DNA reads TGTGCCAGTAGTATGTCGTGGGGCGGACAGTACTTC. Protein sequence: CASSMSWGGQYF.

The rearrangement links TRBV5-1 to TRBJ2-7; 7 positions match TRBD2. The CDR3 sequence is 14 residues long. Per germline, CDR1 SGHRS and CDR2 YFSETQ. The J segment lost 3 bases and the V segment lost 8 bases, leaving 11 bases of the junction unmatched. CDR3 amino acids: CASSAFGRGYEQYF. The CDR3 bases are TGCGCCAGTAGCGCCTTTGGGAGGGGCTACGAGCAGTACTTC.

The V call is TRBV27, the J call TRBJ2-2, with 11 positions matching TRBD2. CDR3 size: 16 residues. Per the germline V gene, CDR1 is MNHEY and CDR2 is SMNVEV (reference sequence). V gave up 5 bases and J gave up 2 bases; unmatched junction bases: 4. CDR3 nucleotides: TGTGCCAGCAGTCCCGGGACTAGCGGTAACACCGGGGAGCTGTTTTTT. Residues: CASSPGTSGNTGELFF.

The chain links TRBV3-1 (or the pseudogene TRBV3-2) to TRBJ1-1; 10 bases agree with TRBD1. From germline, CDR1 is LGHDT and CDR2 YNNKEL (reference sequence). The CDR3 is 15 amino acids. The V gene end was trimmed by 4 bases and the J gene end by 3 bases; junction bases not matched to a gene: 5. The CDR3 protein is CASSRGQGDYTEAFF. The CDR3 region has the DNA TGTGCCAGCAGCCGTGGACAGGGGGACTACACTGAAGCTTTCTTT.

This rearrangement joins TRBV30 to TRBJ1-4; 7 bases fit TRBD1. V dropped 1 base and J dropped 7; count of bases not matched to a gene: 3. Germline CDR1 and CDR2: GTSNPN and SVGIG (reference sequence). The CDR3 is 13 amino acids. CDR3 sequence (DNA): TGTGCCTGGAGTGGACAGGGAGGTGAAAAACTGTTTTTT. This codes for CAWSGQGGEKLFF. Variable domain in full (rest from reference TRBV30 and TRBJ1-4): SQTIHQWPATLVQPVGSPLSLECTVEGTSNPNLYWYRQAAGRGLQLLFYSVGIGQISSEVPQNLSASRPQDRQFILSSKKLLLSDSGFYLCAWSGQGGEKLFFGSGTQLSVL.

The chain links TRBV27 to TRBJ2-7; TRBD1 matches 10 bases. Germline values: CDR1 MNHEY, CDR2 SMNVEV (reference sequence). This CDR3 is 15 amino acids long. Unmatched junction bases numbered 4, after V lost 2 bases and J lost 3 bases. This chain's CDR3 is CASSLAGTGVYEQYF. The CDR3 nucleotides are TGTGCCAGCAGTTTAGCCGGGACAGGGGTCTACGAGCAGTACTTC.

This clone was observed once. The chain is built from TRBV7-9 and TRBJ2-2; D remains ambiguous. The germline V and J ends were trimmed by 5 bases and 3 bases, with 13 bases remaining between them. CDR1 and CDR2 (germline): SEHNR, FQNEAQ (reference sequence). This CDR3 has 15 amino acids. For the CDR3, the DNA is TGTGCCAGCAGCCGCGTCTCCGGGTACACCGGGGAGCTGTTTTTT. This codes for CASSRVSGYTGELFF.

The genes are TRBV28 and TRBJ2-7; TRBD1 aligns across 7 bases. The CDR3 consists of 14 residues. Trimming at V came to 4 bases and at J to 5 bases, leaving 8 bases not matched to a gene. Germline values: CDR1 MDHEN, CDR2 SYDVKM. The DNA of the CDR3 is TGTGCCAGCAGTTCAGGGGGACCTATGGACGAGCAGTACTTC. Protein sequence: CASSSGGPMDEQYF.

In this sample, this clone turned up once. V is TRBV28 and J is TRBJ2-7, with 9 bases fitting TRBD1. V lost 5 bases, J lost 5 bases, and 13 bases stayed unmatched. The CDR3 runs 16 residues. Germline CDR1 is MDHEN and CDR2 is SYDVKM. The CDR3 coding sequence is TGTGCCAGCAGTACGTCCGGGACAGGGAGTTTACACGAGCAGTACTTC. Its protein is CASSTSGTGSLHEQYF.

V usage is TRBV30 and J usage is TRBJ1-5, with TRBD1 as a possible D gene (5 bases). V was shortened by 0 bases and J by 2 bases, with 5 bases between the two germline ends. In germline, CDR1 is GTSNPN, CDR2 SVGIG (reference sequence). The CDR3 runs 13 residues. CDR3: CAWSVQGNQPQHF. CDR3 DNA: TGTGCCTGGAGTGTACAGGGCAATCAGCCCCAGCATTTT.

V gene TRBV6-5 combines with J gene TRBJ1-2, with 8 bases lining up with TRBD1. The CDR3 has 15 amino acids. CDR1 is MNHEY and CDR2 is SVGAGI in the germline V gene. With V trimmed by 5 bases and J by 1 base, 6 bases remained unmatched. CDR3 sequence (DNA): TGTGCCAGCAGTACCCGACAGGGGATTAACTATGGCTACACCTTC. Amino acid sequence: CASSTRQGINYGYTF.

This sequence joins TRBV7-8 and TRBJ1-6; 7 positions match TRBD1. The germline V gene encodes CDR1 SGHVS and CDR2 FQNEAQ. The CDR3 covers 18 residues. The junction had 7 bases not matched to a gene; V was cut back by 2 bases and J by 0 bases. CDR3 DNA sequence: TGTGCCAGCAGCTTAAGGGACAGCAAAAGCTCCTATAATTCACCCCTCCACTTT. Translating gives CASSLRDSKSSYNSPLHF.

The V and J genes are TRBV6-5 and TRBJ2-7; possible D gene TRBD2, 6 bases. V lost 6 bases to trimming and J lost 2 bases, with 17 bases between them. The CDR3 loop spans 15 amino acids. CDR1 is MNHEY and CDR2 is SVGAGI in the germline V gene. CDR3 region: CASSLSGSRAYEQYF. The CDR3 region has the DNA TGTGCCAGCAGCCTGAGCGGGTCACGGGCCTACGAGCAGTACTTC.

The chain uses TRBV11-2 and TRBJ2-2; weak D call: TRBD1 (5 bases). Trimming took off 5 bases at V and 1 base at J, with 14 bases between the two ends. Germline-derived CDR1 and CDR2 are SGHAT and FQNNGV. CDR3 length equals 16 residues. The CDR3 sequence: CASSPLGRMNTGELFF. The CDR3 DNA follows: TGTGCCAGCAGCCCCTTGGGGCGGATGAACACCGGGGAGCTGTTTTTT.

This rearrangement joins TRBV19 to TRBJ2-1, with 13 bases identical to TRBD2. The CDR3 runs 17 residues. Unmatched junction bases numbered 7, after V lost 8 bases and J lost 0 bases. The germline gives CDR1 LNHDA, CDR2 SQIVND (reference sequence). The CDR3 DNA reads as TGTGCCAGTTCCGGGACTAGCGGGATGAACTCCTACAATGAGCAGTTCTTC. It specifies CASSGTSGMNSYNEQFF.

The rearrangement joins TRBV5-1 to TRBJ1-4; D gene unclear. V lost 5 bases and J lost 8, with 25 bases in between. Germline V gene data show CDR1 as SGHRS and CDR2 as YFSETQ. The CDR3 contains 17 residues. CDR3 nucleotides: TGCGCCAGCAGTCCAGGTTTAACGACCGGCCCTCACGAAAAACTGTTTTTT. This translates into CASSPGLTTGPHEKLFF.

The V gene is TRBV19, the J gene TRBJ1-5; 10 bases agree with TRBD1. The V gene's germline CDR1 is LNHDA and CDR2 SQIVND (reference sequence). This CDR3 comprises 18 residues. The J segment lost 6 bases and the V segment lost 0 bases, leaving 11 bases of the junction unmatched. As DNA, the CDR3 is TGTGCCAGTAGTATAGACAGGCCGGGACAGGGGTACGGTCAGCCCCAGCATTTT. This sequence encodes CASSIDRPGQGYGQPQHF. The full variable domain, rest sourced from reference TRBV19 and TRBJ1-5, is DGGITQSPKYLFRKEGQNVTLSCEQNLNHDAMYWYRQDPGQGLRLIYYSQIVNDFQKGDIAEGYSVSREKKESFPLTVTSAQKNPTAFYLCASSIDRPGQGYGQPQHFGDGTRLSIL.

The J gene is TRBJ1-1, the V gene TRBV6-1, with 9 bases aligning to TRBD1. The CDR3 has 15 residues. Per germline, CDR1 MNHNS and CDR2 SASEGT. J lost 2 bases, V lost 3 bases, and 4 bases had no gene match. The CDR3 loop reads CASSETGQGNTEAFF. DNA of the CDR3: TGTGCCAGCAGTGAGACGGGACAGGGAAACACTGAAGCTTTCTTT.

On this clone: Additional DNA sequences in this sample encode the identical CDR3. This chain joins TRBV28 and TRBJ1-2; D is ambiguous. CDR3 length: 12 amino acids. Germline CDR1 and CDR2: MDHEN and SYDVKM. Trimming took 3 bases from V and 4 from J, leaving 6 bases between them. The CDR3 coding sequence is TGTGCCAGCAGTTTGGACTCCTATGGCTACACCTTC. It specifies CASSLDSYGYTF.

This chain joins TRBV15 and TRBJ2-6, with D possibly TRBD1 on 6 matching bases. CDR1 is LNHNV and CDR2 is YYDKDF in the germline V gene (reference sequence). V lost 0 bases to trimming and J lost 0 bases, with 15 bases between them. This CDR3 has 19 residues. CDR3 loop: CATSREAGDPFSGANVLTF. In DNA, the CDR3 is TGTGCCACCAGCAGAGAGGCAGGGGACCCCTTCTCTGGGGCCAACGTCCTGACTTTC.